The 2 T cell receptor beta chains below come from one sample, sequenced in a study of cytomegalovirus exposure and HLA in healthy donors. With 60 Vbeta and 13 Jbeta primers, the PCR was carried out. Generated by immunoSEQ multiplex PCR, the TCRdb table keeps only in-frame clones and is missing some. The sample lists roughly 150,000 clones, approximately 72% seen once, with around 2.5% in the top ten. The specimen sequenced was PBMCs. These receptor sequences come from a female donor in good health and CMV-seronegative.

The chain combines TRBV5-1 with TRBJ1-1; possibly TRBD1 for D (5 bases). Germline loops: CDR1 SGHRS, CDR2 YFSETQ. This CDR3 region has 17 residues. V was clipped by 0 bases and J by 0 bases, with 15 bases between them. The CDR3 coding sequence is TGCGCCAGCAGCTTGGGGGGAGGACAACGGATGAACACTGAAGCTTTCTTT. Its translation is CASSLGGGQRMNTEAFF.

V usage is TRBV11-2 and J usage is TRBJ2-2; unclear D gene. This CDR3 has 17 residues. Germline-derived CDR1 and CDR2 are SGHAT and FQNNGV. V lost 1 base and J 5 bases, leaving 17 bases between the germline ends. The CDR3 DNA reads as TGTGCCAGCAGCTTAGTCACCCACCGCGGAACAACCGGGGAGCTGTTTTTT. Translation gives CASSLVTHRGTTGELFF. Filled out from reference TRBV11-2 and TRBJ2-2, the complete variable domain reads EAGVAQSPRYKIIEKRQSVAFWCNPISGHATLYWYQQILGQGPKLLIQFQNNGVVDDSQLPKDRFSAERLKGVDSTLKIQPAKLEDSAVYLCASSLVTHRGTTGELFFGEGSRLTVL.